This T cell receptor (beta chain) comes out of a study of T cell clonality in common variable immunodeficiency. Using immunoSEQ multiplex PCR, the repertoire was profiled, and TCRdb retains in-frame clones only, with some absent. The sample holds around 40,000 clones, and no clone turns up only once. This clone was recorded many times. Its antigen is currently unknown. The read terminates 3 residues ahead of where the CDR3 ends, so the germline J gene completes it. Study-level results: What drives increased CVID clonality needs T cell subpopulation sequencing. CVID subjects showed higher TCRbeta clonality than healthy controls. Fewer deletions and N-nucleotide insertions were reportedly seen in common variable immunodeficiency TCR beta sequences.

Germline V CDR1 and CDR2: SGHRS, YFSETQ. Trimming left V 4 bases short and J 2 bases short, with 10 bases between. The CDR3 spans 15 residues. The gene calls are TRBV5-1 and TRBJ2-6; D gene ambiguous. The source material was peripheral blood mononuclear cells. The TCR sequence derives from a person between 18 and 75 years old in good health. CDR3 protein: CASSQESAGANVLTF. CDR3 bases read: TGCGCCAGCAGCCAGGAGAGTGCTGGGGCCAACGTC. Full variable domain (rest looked up from reference TRBV5-1 and TRBJ2-6): KAGVTQTPRYLIKTRGQQVTLSCSPISGHRSVSWYQQTPGQGLQFLFEYFSETQRNKGNFPGRFSGRQFSNSRSEMNVSTLELGDSALYLCASSQESAGANVLTFGAGSRLTVL.